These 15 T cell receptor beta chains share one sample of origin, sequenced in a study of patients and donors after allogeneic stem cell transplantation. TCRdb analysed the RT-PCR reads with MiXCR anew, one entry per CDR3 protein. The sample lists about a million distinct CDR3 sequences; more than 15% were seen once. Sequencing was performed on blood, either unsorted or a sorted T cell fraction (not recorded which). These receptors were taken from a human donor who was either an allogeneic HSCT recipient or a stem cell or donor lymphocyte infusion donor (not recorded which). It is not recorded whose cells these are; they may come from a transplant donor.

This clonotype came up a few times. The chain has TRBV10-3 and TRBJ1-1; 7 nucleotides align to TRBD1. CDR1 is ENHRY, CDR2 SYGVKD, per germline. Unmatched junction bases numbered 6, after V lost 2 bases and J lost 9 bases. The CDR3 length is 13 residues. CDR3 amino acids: CAISEITGDKAFF. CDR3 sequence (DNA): TGTGCCATCAGTGAGATTACAGGGGATAAAGCTTTCTTT.

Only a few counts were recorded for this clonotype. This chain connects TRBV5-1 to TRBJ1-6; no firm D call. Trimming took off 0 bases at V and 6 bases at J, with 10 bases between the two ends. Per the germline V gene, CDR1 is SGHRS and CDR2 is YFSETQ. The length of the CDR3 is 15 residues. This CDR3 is CASSLVPRGNSPLHF. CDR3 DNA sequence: TGCGCCAGCAGCTTGGTACCTCGTGGTAATTCACCCCTCCACTTT.

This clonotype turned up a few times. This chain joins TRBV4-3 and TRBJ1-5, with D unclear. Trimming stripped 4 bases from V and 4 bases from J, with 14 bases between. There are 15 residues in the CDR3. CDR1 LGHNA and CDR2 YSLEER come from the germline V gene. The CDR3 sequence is CASSPGAQSNQPQHF. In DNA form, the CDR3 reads TGCGCCAGCAGCCCAGGAGCCCAGTCAAATCAGCCCCAGCATTTT.

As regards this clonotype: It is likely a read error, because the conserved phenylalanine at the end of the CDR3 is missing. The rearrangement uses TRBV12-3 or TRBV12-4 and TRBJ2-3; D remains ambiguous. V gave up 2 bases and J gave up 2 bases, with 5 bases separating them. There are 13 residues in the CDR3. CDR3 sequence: CASSLSHTDTQYY. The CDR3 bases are TGTGCCAGCAGTTTATCCCACACAGATACGCAGTATTAT.

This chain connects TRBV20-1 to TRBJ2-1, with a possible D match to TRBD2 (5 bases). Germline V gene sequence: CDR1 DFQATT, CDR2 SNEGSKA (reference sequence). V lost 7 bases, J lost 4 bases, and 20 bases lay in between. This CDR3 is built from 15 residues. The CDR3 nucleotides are TGCAGTGGGAGGAGGTACACCACCGCTTACAATGAGCAGTTCTTC. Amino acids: CSGRRYTTAYNEQFF.

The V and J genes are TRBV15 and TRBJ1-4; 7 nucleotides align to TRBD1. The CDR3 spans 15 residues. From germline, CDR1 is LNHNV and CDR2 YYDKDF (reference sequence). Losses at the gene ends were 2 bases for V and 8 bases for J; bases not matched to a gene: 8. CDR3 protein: CATSRSGDSGEKLFF. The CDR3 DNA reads TGTGCCACCAGCAGATCTGGGGACAGTGGAGAAAAACTGTTTTTT.

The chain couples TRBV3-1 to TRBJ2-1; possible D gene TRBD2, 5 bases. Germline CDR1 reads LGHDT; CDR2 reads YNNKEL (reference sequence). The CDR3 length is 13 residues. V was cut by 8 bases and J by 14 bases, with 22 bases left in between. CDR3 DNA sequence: TGTGCCAGCCGGGCCGGGGAACCCTCCGTAAAGTTCTTC. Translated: CASRAGEPSVKFF.

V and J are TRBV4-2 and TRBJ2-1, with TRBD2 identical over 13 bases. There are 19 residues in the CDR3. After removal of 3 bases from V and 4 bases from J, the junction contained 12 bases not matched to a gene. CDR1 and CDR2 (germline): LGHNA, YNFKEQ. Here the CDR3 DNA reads TGTGCCAGCAGCCACTCCGGGACTAGCGGGACGATGTCATACAATGAGCAGTTCTTC. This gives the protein CASSHSGTSGTMSYNEQFF.

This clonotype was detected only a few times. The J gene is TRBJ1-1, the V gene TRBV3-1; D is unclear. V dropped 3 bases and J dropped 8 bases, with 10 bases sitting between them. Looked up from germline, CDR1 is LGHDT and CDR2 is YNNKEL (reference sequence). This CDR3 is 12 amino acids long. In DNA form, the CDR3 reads TGTGCCAGCAGCCATACTGGTGTGGAAGCTTTCTTT. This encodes CASSHTGVEAFF.

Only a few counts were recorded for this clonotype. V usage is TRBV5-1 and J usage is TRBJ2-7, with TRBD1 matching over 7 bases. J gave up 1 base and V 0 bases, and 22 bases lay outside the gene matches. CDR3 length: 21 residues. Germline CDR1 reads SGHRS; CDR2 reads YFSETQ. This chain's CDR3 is CASSLGDRLGHYLSSSYEQYF. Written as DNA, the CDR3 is TGCGCCAGCAGCTTGGGGGACAGACTTGGGCACTACTTGTCATCATCCTACGAGCAGTACTTC.

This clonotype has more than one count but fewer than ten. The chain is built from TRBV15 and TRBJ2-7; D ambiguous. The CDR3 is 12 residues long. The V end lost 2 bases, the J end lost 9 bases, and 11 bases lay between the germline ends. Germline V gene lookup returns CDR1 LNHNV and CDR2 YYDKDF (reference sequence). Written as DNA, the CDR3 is TGTGCCACCAGCAGATCGGGTGTGGGGCAGTACTTC. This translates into CATSRSGVGQYF.

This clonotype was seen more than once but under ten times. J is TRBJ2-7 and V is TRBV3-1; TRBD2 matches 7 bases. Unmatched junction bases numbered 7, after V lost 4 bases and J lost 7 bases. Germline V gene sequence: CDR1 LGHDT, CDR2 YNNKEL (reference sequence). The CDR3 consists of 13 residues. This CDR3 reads CASSLTQRGEQYF. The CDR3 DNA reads TGTGCCAGCAGCCTGACGCAGCGGGGAGAGCAGTACTTC.

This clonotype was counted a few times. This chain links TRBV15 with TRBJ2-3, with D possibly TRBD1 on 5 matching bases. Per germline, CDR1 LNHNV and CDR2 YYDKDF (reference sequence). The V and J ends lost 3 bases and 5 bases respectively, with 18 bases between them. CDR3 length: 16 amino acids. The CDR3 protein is CATSRQFRGWGDTQYF. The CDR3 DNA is TGTGCCACCAGCAGGCAATTTAGGGGTTGGGGAGATACGCAGTATTTT.

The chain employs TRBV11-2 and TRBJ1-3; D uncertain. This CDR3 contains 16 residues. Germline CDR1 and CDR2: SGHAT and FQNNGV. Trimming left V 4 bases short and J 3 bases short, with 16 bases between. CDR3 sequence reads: CASSSKGPGIGNTIYF. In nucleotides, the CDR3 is TGTGCCAGCAGCTCCAAGGGCCCTGGGATTGGAAACACCATATATTTT.

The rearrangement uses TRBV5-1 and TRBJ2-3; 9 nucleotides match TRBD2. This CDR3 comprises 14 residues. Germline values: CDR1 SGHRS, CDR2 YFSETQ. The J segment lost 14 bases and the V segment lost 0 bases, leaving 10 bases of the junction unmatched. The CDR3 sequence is CASSLADSGRPAYF. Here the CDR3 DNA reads TGCGCCAGCAGCTTGGCCGATAGCGGGAGACCTGCGTATTTT. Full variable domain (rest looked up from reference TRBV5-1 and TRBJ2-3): KAGVTQTPRYLIKTRGQQVTLSCSPISGHRSVSWYQQTPGQGLQFLFEYFSETQRNKGNFPGRFSGRQFSNSRSEMNVSTLELGDSALYLCASSLADSGRPAYFGPGTRLTVL.